The 28 T cell receptor beta chains listed next were all sequenced from one sample in a study of identifying expanded T cells in peripheral blood. The repertoire was sequenced with immunoSEQ multiplex PCR; TCRdb's copy has only in-frame clones and lacks some. This sample has around 78,000 clones, with 84% found just once. Sequenced input: blood. The receptors derive from a person between 18 and 70 years old in good health.

This chain joins TRBV7-3 and TRBJ2-3, with D maybe TRBD1 (5 bases). CDR3 size: 16 residues. V shed 4 bases and J shed 6 bases, with 20 bases lying between them. The germline gives CDR1 SGHTA, CDR2 FQGTGA. CDR3 sequence: CASSSQWGNFSDTQYF. CDR3 in DNA: TGTGCCAGCAGCTCCCAATGGGGCAATTTCTCGGATACGCAGTATTTT. The full variable domain, with the rest looked up from reference TRBV7-3 and TRBJ2-3, is GAGVSQTPSNKVTEKGKYVELRCDPISGHTALYWYRQSLGQGPEFLIYFQGTGAADDSGLPNDRFFAVRPEGSVSTLKIQRTERGDSAVYLCASSSQWGNFSDTQYFGPGTRLTVL.

This rearrangement joins TRBV5-1 to TRBJ2-5, with 7 bases matching TRBD2. Germline loops: CDR1 SGHRS, CDR2 YFSETQ. This CDR3 region has 12 residues. Unmatched junction bases numbered 3, after V lost 6 bases and J lost 4 bases. CDR3: CASTLAGETQYF. The DNA for the CDR3 is TGCGCCAGCACATTAGCGGGAGAGACCCAGTACTTC. Variable domain in full (rest from reference TRBV5-1 and TRBJ2-5): KAGVTQTPRYLIKTRGQQVTLSCSPISGHRSVSWYQQTPGQGLQFLFEYFSETQRNKGNFPGRFSGRQFSNSRSEMNVSTLELGDSALYLCASTLAGETQYFGPGTRLLVL.

The rearrangement uses TRBV27 and TRBJ2-7; no firm D call. Per the germline V gene, CDR1 is MNHEY and CDR2 is SMNVEV (reference sequence). V lost 2 bases to trimming and J lost 2 bases, with 10 bases between them. CDR3 length equals 14 residues. CDR3 nucleotides: TGTGCCAGCAGTTTAGACTGGGGTCCCTACGAGCAGTACTTC. Amino acids: CASSLDWGPYEQYF.

The gene calls are TRBV18 and TRBJ2-7, with D unresolved. Trimming took off 10 bases at V and 1 base at J, with 14 bases between the two ends. The CDR3 is 13 amino acids. Germline V CDR1 and CDR2: KGHSH, LQKENI. The CDR3 loop is CATNEDSSYEQYF. CDR3 nucleotide sequence: TGTGCCACAAACGAGGATTCTTCCTACGAGCAGTACTTC.

V usage is TRBV28 and J usage is TRBJ2-1, with D possibly matching TRBD1 (6 bases). The germline V and J ends were trimmed by 3 bases and 6 bases, with 12 bases remaining between them. The CDR3 is 14 amino acids. Germline assignment: CDR1 MDHEN and CDR2 SYDVKM. The CDR3, as DNA: TGTGCCAGCAGTTTCAGGGACATTAGCAATGAGCAGTTCTTC. This translates into CASSFRDISNEQFF.

The V gene is TRBV5-1, the J gene TRBJ2-2; D unclear. The CDR3 extends over 14 amino acids. CDR1 and CDR2 (germline): SGHRS, YFSETQ. V was cut by 6 bases and J by 4 bases, with 13 bases left in between. The CDR3 bases are TGCGCCAGCAAGGACCGTGAACGCACCGGGGAGCTGTTTTTT. Residues: CASKDRERTGELFF.

With respect to this clone: Other DNA sequences from this sample encode an identical CDR3 as well. J is TRBJ2-5 and V is TRBV6-5; 14 nucleotides match TRBD2. Germline CDR1 is MNHEY and CDR2 is SVGAGI. The V gene end was trimmed by 6 bases and the J gene end by 2 bases; junction bases not matched to a gene: 2. CDR3 length: 15 residues. The CDR3 DNA follows: TGTGCCAGCAGCCGACTAGCGGGAGGGCAAGAGACCCAGTACTTC. Translated: CASSRLAGGQETQYF.

A word on this clone: Different DNA sequences within this sample yield the same CDR3. V is TRBV28 and J is TRBJ1-4; no definite D call. Germline V gene data show CDR1 as MDHEN and CDR2 as SYDVKM. The CDR3 is 11 amino acids. Trimming removed 3 bases at V and 8 bases at J, with 4 bases between. The CDR3 DNA reads TGTGCCAGCAGTTTGGGAGAAAAACTGTTTTTT. It is translated as CASSLGEKLFF.

The chain combines TRBV4-1 with TRBJ2-7; the match to TRBD2 covers 8 bases. The CDR3 loop spans 18 amino acids. Germline V CDR1 and CDR2: MGHRA, YSYEKL. V trimming: 3 bases; J trimming: 2 bases; junction bases outside the gene matches: 15. As DNA, the CDR3 is TGCGCCAGCAGCCAGGGCATCCCTTTTAGCGGGACTACCTACGAGCAGTACTTC. It translates to CASSQGIPFSGTTYEQYF.

The rearrangement links TRBV18 to TRBJ1-5; possible D gene TRBD1, 6 bases. Trimming took 4 bases from V and 1 from J, leaving 14 bases between them. Germline values: CDR1 KGHSH, CDR2 LQKENI. The CDR3 is 16 residues long. The chain's CDR3 is CASSLRGGLSNQPQHF. CDR3 bases: TGTGCCAGCTCACTTCGCGGGGGCTTAAGCAATCAGCCCCAGCATTTT.

This clone was recorded a few times. The rearrangement joins TRBV7-2 to TRBJ2-1; 12 bases map to TRBD2. J gave up 7 bases and V 3 bases, and 7 bases lay outside the gene matches. The CDR3 totals 16 residues. Germline-derived CDR1 and CDR2 are SGHTA and FQGNSA. CDR3 residues: CASSFDSGTSGNEQFF. The CDR3 DNA reads TGTGCCAGCAGCTTTGACTCCGGGACTAGCGGGAATGAGCAGTTCTTC.

This clone was detected only once. The chain couples TRBV28 to TRBJ2-1; 9 nucleotides match TRBD2. V was pared by 3 bases and J by 4 bases, with 16 bases of the junction left unmatched. The CDR3 is 19 amino acids. Germline lookup yields CDR1 MDHEN and CDR2 SYDVKM. The CDR3 DNA is TGTGCCAGCAGTTTTAGGAGACTAGCGGCCCAAAATAGGTACAATGAGCAGTTCTTC. Translating it yields CASSFRRLAAQNRYNEQFF. The full variable domain, rest sourced from reference TRBV28 and TRBJ2-1, is DVKVTQSSRYLVKRTGEKVFLECVQDMDHENMFWYRQDPGLGLRLIYFSYDVKMKEKGDIPEGYSVSREKKERFSLILESASTNQTSMYLCASSFRRLAAQNRYNEQFFGPGTRLTVL.

The chain links TRBV6-5 to TRBJ1-2; a possible D gene is TRBD1 (6 bases). V lost 6 bases to trimming and J lost 0 bases, with 14 bases between them. This CDR3 is 15 amino acids long. The germline CDR1 and CDR2 sequences are MNHEY and SVGAGI. The CDR3 spells CASSPTPGANYGYTF. CDR3 bases: TGTGCCAGCAGCCCCACCCCAGGGGCTAACTATGGCTACACCTTC.

This chain connects TRBV11-3 to TRBJ2-3, with a weak D call TRBD2 (5 bases). This CDR3 region has 14 residues. Germline V gives CDR1 SGHNT, CDR2 YENEEA. Trimming cost V 5 bases and J 2 bases, with 11 bases left between them. The CDR3 reads CASSKAAVTDTQYF. CDR3 sequence (DNA): TGTGCCAGCAGCAAAGCGGCGGTCACAGATACGCAGTATTTT.

The rearrangement links TRBV7-9 to TRBJ2-4, with a weak D call TRBD1 (5 bases). Germline loops: CDR1 SEHNR, CDR2 FQNEAQ (reference sequence). Trimming shortened V by 3 bases and J by 3 bases, and 18 bases separated the two germline ends. This CDR3 is 17 amino acids long. CDR3 amino acids: CASSLDGVPTGKNIQYF. The CDR3 DNA follows: TGTGCCAGCAGCTTGGATGGGGTACCCACAGGCAAAAACATTCAGTACTTC.

The V gene is TRBV2, the J gene TRBJ1-2; D may be TRBD1 (5 bases). The CDR3 spans 14 residues. V lost 1 base to trimming and J lost 3 bases, with 9 bases between them. CDR1 is SNHLY, CDR2 FYNNEI, per germline. The DNA for the CDR3 is TGTGCCAGCAGTGAAGGCGACAGATACTATGGCTACACCTTC. Amino acids: CASSEGDRYYGYTF.

CDR3 sequence: CASSLGDREAYEQYF. The CDR3 DNA follows: TGTGCCAGCAGCTTAGGGGACAGGGAGGCTTACGAGCAGTACTTC. This chain connects TRBV7-9 to TRBJ2-7; 9 bases are shared with TRBD1. From germline, CDR1 is SEHNR and CDR2 FQNEAQ (reference sequence). The CDR3 is made up of 15 amino acids. V shed 1 base and J 4 bases; nucleotides not matched to a gene: 5.

The chain uses TRBV27 and TRBJ1-1, with no clear D. The CDR3 has 14 amino acids. CDR1 and CDR2 from the germline V gene are MNHEY and SMNVEV (reference sequence). V shed 0 bases and J shed 0 bases, with 5 bases lying between them. DNA for the CDR3: TGTGCCAGCAGTTTATCGAAACTGAACACTGAAGCTTTCTTT. It encodes CASSLSKLNTEAFF.

The V and J genes are TRBV23-1 and TRBJ1-1, with D possibly TRBD1 on 5 matching bases. TRBV23-1 is treated as an ORF (open reading frame) with a function not yet certain. The CDR3 contains 14 residues. V was shortened by 6 bases and J by 8 bases, with 19 bases between the two germline ends. CDR3 amino acids: CASRSGGVRREAFF. The CDR3 DNA follows: TGCGCCAGCAGGTCCGGAGGGGTTAGGCGCGAAGCTTTCTTT.

This clone has a handful of counts. The J gene is TRBJ1-4, the V gene TRBV11-2, with a possible D match to TRBD1 (5 bases). V lost 1 base and J 8 bases, leaving 17 bases between the germline ends. CDR3 length: 16 residues. Germline-derived CDR1 and CDR2 are SGHAT and FQNNGV. The CDR3, as DNA: TGTGCCAGCAGCTTAGGGGCAGCGGGGAGGGGAGAAAAACTGTTTTTT. Amino acids: CASSLGAAGRGEKLFF.

This rearrangement joins TRBV28 to TRBJ2-7; the D gene is possibly TRBD1 (6 bases). This CDR3 comprises 12 residues. Trimming shortened V by 10 bases and J by 2 bases, and 12 bases separated the two germline ends. Germline V CDR1 and CDR2: MDHEN, SYDVKM. In DNA form, the CDR3 reads TGTGCCACCAAGACAGGCACCTACGAGCAGTACTTC. This codes for CATKTGTYEQYF.

This chain links TRBV28 with TRBJ2-2; TRBD2 aligns across 11 bases. This CDR3 contains 16 residues. From germline, CDR1 is MDHEN and CDR2 SYDVKM. J lost 7 bases, V lost 5 bases, and 9 bases had no gene match. DNA of the CDR3: TGTGCCAGCAGTGTACCGACTAGCGGGACAATCGGGGAGCTGTTTTTT. Protein sequence: CASSVPTSGTIGELFF. The whole variable domain, filled in from reference TRBV28 and TRBJ2-2, reads DVKVTQSSRYLVKRTGEKVFLECVQDMDHENMFWYRQDPGLGLRLIYFSYDVKMKEKGDIPEGYSVSREKKERFSLILESASTNQTSMYLCASSVPTSGTIGELFFGEGSRLTVL.

The chain is built from TRBV11-3 and TRBJ2-2, with no clear D. The germline V gene encodes CDR1 SGHNT and CDR2 YENEEA. This CDR3 has 15 amino acids. The V gene lost 5 bases and the J gene lost 0 bases, with 10 bases spanning the gap. The CDR3 DNA reads TGTGCCAGCAGCCTATATTCAACGAACACCGGGGAGCTGTTTTTT. Translation gives CASSLYSTNTGELFF.

The genes are TRBV5-5 and TRBJ1-1; D not certain. Germline-derived CDR1 and CDR2 are SGHKS and YYEKEE (reference sequence). There are 15 residues in the CDR3. Trimming shortened V by 0 bases and J by 6 bases, and 15 bases separated the two germline ends. The DNA for the CDR3 is TGTGCCAGCAGCTTGGCGTCAGATATCAATGCTGAAGCTTTCTTT. Amino acid sequence: CASSLASDINAEAFF. The complete variable domain, with remaining parts taken from reference TRBV5-5 and TRBJ1-1, reads DAGVTQSPTHLIKTRGQQVTLRCSPISGHKSVSWYQQVLGQGPQFIFQYYEKEERGRGNFPDRFSARQFPNYSSELNVNALLLGDSALYLCASSLASDINAEAFFGQGTRLTVV.

This clone was picked up a small number of times. The chain links TRBV11-1 to TRBJ2-7; the D gene is possibly TRBD1 (7 bases). Germline loops: CDR1 SGHAT, CDR2 FQDESV (reference sequence). With 1 base removed from V and 7 bases from J, the gap between germline ends came to 11 bases. The CDR3 loop spans 13 amino acids. The CDR3 region has the DNA TGTGCCAGCAGCTTAGGCCAGGGGGGTGAGCAGTACTTC. It codes for CASSLGQGGEQYF. The full variable domain, completed using reference TRBV11-1 and TRBJ2-7, is EAEVAQSPRYKITEKSQAVAFWCDPISGHATLYWYRQILGQGPELLVQFQDESVVDDSQLPKDRFSAERLKGVDSTLKIQPAELGDSAMYLCASSLGQGGEQYFGPGTRLTVT.

The genes are TRBV9 and TRBJ1-5; D perhaps matches TRBD1 (6 bases). The CDR3 sequence is 14 residues long. CDR1 SGDLS and CDR2 YYNGEE come from the germline V gene. V lost 3 bases to trimming and J lost 4 bases, with 11 bases between them. Here the CDR3 DNA reads TGTGCCAGCAGCGCCCAGGGGTGGAATCAGCCCCAGCATTTT. This translates into CASSAQGWNQPQHF.

This clone was seen a few times. This chain joins TRBV19 and TRBJ2-1, with D perhaps matching TRBD2 (5 bases). Germline loops: CDR1 LNHDA, CDR2 SQIVND (reference sequence). CDR3 length: 12 amino acids. Trimming removed 6 bases at V and 4 bases at J, with 7 bases between. The CDR3 sequence is CASRSGYNEQFF. CDR3 DNA sequence: TGTGCCAGTAGAAGCGGTTACAATGAGCAGTTCTTC.

V usage is TRBV15 and J usage is TRBJ2-1; no definite D call. The CDR3 length is 14 residues. Per germline, CDR1 LNHNV and CDR2 YYDKDF (reference sequence). Between the trimmed V and J ends, which lost 1 base and 6 bases, there was a span of 10 bases. The CDR3 DNA is TGTGCCACCAGCAGAGGGCTTAGCACCAATGAGCAGTTCTTC. Protein sequence: CATSRGLSTNEQFF.